This entry describes one TCR beta chain. These data originate in a study of blood T cell repertoires in COVID-19. Study-level information: Donors in the United States, Italy and Spain gave samples during acute or convalescent COVID-19.

In the study's own analysis: Amplification with reference gene primers provided the estimates of nucleated cell counts. Clones were sequenced by immunoSEQ multiplex PCR, and TCRdb holds only the in-frame ones, with some missing. Clone size and the V and J calls come from that table; the DNA yielded D and trimming. The sample carries 180,000 or so clones, 85% to 90% recorded once. The CDR3 is made up of 15 amino acids. Germline loops: CDR1 MDHEN, CDR2 SYDVKM. Trimming removed 2 bases from V and 0 bases from J, with 8 bases in between. This TCR was recovered from a woman aged 30 to 39 with active or convalescent COVID-19. This sequence joins TRBV28 and TRBJ2-1, with D hard to call. Material for sequencing was peripheral blood. For the CDR3, the DNA is TGTGCCAGCAGTTTAAGGCGGAGCTCCTACAATGAGCAGTTCTTC. Its translation is CASSLRRSSYNEQFF.